A selection of T cell receptor beta chains follows, all from one sample in a study of blood T cell repertoires in COVID-19. Clones were read by immunoSEQ multiplex PCR, and TCRdb kept only the in-frame ones, dropping some. This table has 70,000 to 90,000 clones, more than 75% appearing once. The sample consisted of peripheral blood. The receptors stem from a woman of 80 years or more with acute or convalescent COVID-19. Both conserved end residues are part of each CDR3. D genes are given only for firm matches. Not all rows give a size; the values are once, few, many and, for expanded clones, a class.

NA,TRBJ1-1,NA,TRBV18,TGTGCCAGCTCACGACAGGCGATCATGAACACTGAAGCTTTCTTT,CASSRQAIMNTEAFF
TRBD2,TRBJ2-3,NA,TRBV5-4,TGTGCCAGCAGTAAGACTAGCGGGGGATCAGATACGCAGTATTTT,CASSKTSGGSDTQYF
TRBD1,TRBJ1-5,NA,TRBV19,TGTGCCAGTAACCCGACAGGGTCCAATCAGCCCCAGCATTTT,CASNPTGSNQPQHF
NA,TRBJ1-1,few,TRBV28,TGTGCCAGCAGTTGGGTCGAGGACACTGAAGCTTTCTTT,CASSWVEDTEAFF
NA,TRBJ1-2,NA,TRBV5-1,TGCGCCAGCAGCCCGCTGACTGAGAATGGCTACACCTTC,CASSPLTENGYTF
NA,TRBJ1-1,NA,TRBV14,TGTGCCAGCAGCCCCATGTCTGGGGGGGCGAACACTGAAGCTTTCTTT,CASSPMSGGANTEAFF
NA,TRBJ2-7,NA,TRBV28,TGTGCCAGCAGTTCAAACGAGCAGTACTTC,CASSSNEQYF
NA,TRBJ2-6,NA,TRBV19,TGTGCCAGTAGTTTGGACAGCTCTGGGGCCAACGTCCTGACTTTC,CASSLDSSGANVLTF
TRBD2,TRBJ2-7,NA,TRBV19,TGTGCCAGTAGTATAGGGACTAGCGGGAGCGTGGCCTACGAGCAGTACTTC,CASSIGTSGSVAYEQYF
NA,TRBJ1-1,few,TRBV5-1,TGCGCCAGCCCATTCCTGGGGGCAGACTACACTGAAGCTTTCTTT,CASPFLGADYTEAFF
NA,TRBJ2-7,NA,TRBV11-2,TGTGCCAGCAGCTTAGATCGGACAAGGTGGGAGCAGTACTTC,CASSLDRTRWEQYF
NA,TRBJ1-6,NA,TRBV2,TGTGCCAGCCGGACAAAAGATAATTCACCCCTCCACTTT,CASRTKDNSPLHF
TRBD2,TRBJ2-3,NA,TRBV9,TGTGCCAGCAGCGATGAAGCGGGGGGACACACAGATACGCAGTATTTT,CASSDEAGGHTDTQYF
TRBD2,TRBJ2-7,few,TRBV5-1,TGCGCCAGCAGCCCCGGACTAGTAAAGGGCGAGCAGTACTTC,CASSPGLVKGEQYF
TRBD2,TRBJ2-3,once,TRBV7-2,TGTGCCAGCAGCCCAGGACTAGCGGCTCACACAGATACGCAGTATTTT,CASSPGLAAHTDTQYF
TRBD2,TRBJ2-2,NA,TRBV7-2,TGTGCCAGCAGCTTTCGGGGGGCGAACACCGGGGAGCTGTTTTTT,CASSFRGANTGELFF
TRBD1,TRBJ1-2,once,TRBV27,TGTGCCAGCAGGACGACAGGGGGCTATGGCTACACCTTC,CASRTTGGYGYTF
NA,TRBJ2-3,NA,TRBV28,TGTGCCAGCAGTTCTTCAAAGCGGGCTAGCACAGATACGCAGTATTTT,CASSSSKRASTDTQYF
TRBD1,TRBJ1-6,NA,TRBV18,TGTGCCAGCTCACCCAACAGGGGTTCGGATTCACCCCTCCACTTT,CASSPNRGSDSPLHF
TRBD2,TRBJ2-2,NA,TRBV15,TGTGCCACCAGCTTCGGGACTATTGACGGGGAGCTGTTTTTT,CATSFGTIDGELFF
NA,TRBJ2-5,NA,TRBV5-1,TGCGCCAGCCAGATCGGGGGAACACAAGAGACCCAGTACTTC,CASQIGGTQETQYF
NA,TRBJ1-3,few,TRBV11-2,TGTGCCAGCGTACTATCGACAGGACGTCTTGGCGACACCATATATTTT,CASVLSTGRLGDTIYF
NA,TRBJ1-1,NA,TRBV7-9,TGTGCCAGCAGCGTAGACAGCAACACTGAAGCTTTCTTT,CASSVDSNTEAFF
NA,TRBJ2-7,NA,TRBV10-3,TGTGCCATCAGTGAGTCCGGACGGGGGATTACCTCCTACGAGCAGTACTTC,CAISESGRGITSYEQYF
TRBD1,TRBJ2-1,NA,TRBV6-5,TGTGCCAGCAGTTCCAGCCGGACAGGGGGCCGCAATGAGCAGTTCTTC,CASSSSRTGGRNEQFF
TRBD2,TRBJ2-4,NA,TRBV18,TGTGCCAGCTCAGGGTCTAGCGGGGCCACCCGGGGAAACATTCAGTACTTC,CASSGSSGATRGNIQYF
NA,TRBJ2-3,once,TRBV5-1,TGCGCCAGCGCGCGGGGCGGGGTGACAGATACGCAGTATTTT,CASARGGVTDTQYF
TRBD1,TRBJ1-3,NA,TRBV5-6,TGTGCCAGCAGCCCAGGGGGTGGAAACACCATATATTTT,CASSPGGGNTIYF
NA,TRBJ2-1,NA,TRBV7-2,TGTGCCAGCAGCTTAGATCTCGCGGGCCGGAGTATTCGCAATGAGCAGTTCTTC,CASSLDLAGRSIRNEQFF
NA,TRBJ1-4,NA,TRBV6-2/TRBV6-3,TGTGCCAGCAGTTACGAGCGGACAGAGCGTGAAAAACTGTTTTTT,CASSYERTEREKLFF
NA,TRBJ2-2,few,TRBV5-1,TGCGCCAGCAGCTTGGGTCAGACGAACACCGGGGAGCTGTTTTTT,CASSLGQTNTGELFF